These 19 T cell receptor beta chains came from one sample sequenced in a study of T cells after yellow fever vaccination. MiXCR, run by TCRdb on the 5' RACE reads, gives a single entry per CDR3 protein. The sample records 300,000 to 350,000 distinct CDR3 sequences, around 4.5% being singletons. The sequencing here drew on PBMCs, taken 15 days after the yellow fever booster vaccination. The receptor source for this set is a young man who received the YFV17D yellow fever vaccine.

This clonotype was seen a few times. This chain uses TRBV3-1 with TRBJ2-4, with 11 bases that match TRBD2. V dropped 4 bases and J dropped 5; count of bases not matched to a gene: 7. The V gene's germline CDR1 is LGHDT and CDR2 YNNKEL (reference sequence). This CDR3 spans 16 amino acids. The CDR3 loop is CASSPYSGGAQNIQYF. The DNA of the CDR3 is TGTGCCAGCAGCCCCTATAGCGGGGGGGCCCAAAACATTCAGTACTTC.

This clonotype was counted only a few times. This rearrangement joins TRBV18 to TRBJ2-5, with 7 positions matching TRBD1. This CDR3 spans 16 amino acids. Germline CDR1 and CDR2: KGHSH and LQKENI. V was pared by 2 bases and J by 4 bases, with 10 bases of the junction left unmatched. The CDR3 loop is CASSPTGQSVTETQYF. CDR3 coding DNA: TGTGCCAGCTCACCAACGGGACAGAGTGTTACAGAGACCCAGTACTTC.

This clonotype showed up many times. This rearrangement joins TRBV7-2 to TRBJ2-3, with TRBD2 identical over 13 bases. Trimming cost V 3 bases and J 3 bases; bases outside gene matches: 6. Germline V gives CDR1 SGHTA, CDR2 FQGNSA. The CDR3 is 17 residues long. CDR3 region: CASSFLRLAGGTDTQYF. The DNA for the CDR3 is TGTGCCAGCAGCTTCCTCCGACTAGCGGGGGGTACAGATACGCAGTATTTT.

The rearrangement uses TRBV7-2 and TRBJ2-5, with 9 bases lining up with TRBD2. The CDR3 runs 16 residues. The V segment lost 6 bases and the J segment 4 bases; nucleotides outside the gene matches: 12. Germline V gene lookup returns CDR1 SGHTA and CDR2 FQGNSA. Written as DNA, the CDR3 is TGTGCCAGCAGTTTCTACGCGGGGGGGGCCGGAGAGACCCAGTACTTC. It specifies CASSFYAGGAGETQYF.

This clonotype was seen repeatedly, ten times or more. This chain uses TRBV29-1 with TRBJ1-4; 8 bases line up with TRBD1. The CDR3 loop spans 14 amino acids. V was clipped by 7 bases and J by 1 base; unmatched bases: 5. In germline, CDR1 is SQVTM, CDR2 ANQGSEA. The CDR3 loop reads CSARGHRTNEKLFF. Here the CDR3 DNA reads TGCAGCGCCAGGGGGCACCGAACTAATGAAAAACTGTTTTTT. The full variable domain, its missing parts supplied by reference TRBV29-1 and TRBJ1-4, is SAVISQKPSRDICQRGTSLTIQCQVDSQVTMMFWYRQQPGQSLTLIATANQGSEATYESGFVIDKFPISRPNLTFSTLTVSNMSPEDSSIYLCSARGHRTNEKLFFGSGTQLSVL.

This clonotype was counted a few times. The chain recombines TRBV3-1 with TRBJ2-6, with D possibly TRBD1 on 6 matching bases. Germline lookup yields CDR1 LGHDT and CDR2 YNNKEL (reference sequence). The CDR3 has 18 residues. V gave up 4 bases and J gave up 0 bases, with 16 bases separating them. CDR3 DNA sequence: TGTGCCAGCAGCCGGCCAGGACAGTCGGCCTCTGGGGCCAACGTCCTGACTTTC. It translates to CASSRPGQSASGANVLTF.

This clonotype has at least ten counts. The rearrangement joins TRBV7-9 to TRBJ2-3, with D perhaps matching TRBD1 (5 bases). The V gene's germline CDR1 is SEHNR and CDR2 FQNEAQ (reference sequence). Trimming removed 3 bases from V and 4 bases from J, with 5 bases in between. The CDR3 runs 12 residues. The DNA of the CDR3 is TGTGCCAGCAGCTTCAGGGCAGATACGCAGTATTTT. This codes for CASSFRADTQYF.

This clonotype was counted only a few times. The V and J genes are TRBV12-3 or TRBV12-4 and TRBJ1-4; the D is unclear. This CDR3 has 13 residues. Trimming cost V 4 bases and J 11 bases, with 14 bases left between them. The CDR3 reads CASSSSPPPKLFF. The CDR3 nucleotides are TGTGCCAGCAGTTCATCTCCCCCGCCGAAACTGTTTTTT.

This clonotype was observed a handful of times. The V call is TRBV5-1, the J call TRBJ2-1; TRBD1 agrees at 7 bases. Germline-derived CDR1 and CDR2 are SGHRS and YFSETQ. The CDR3 is made up of 12 amino acids. V gave up 4 bases and J gave up 10 bases; unmatched junction bases: 5. CDR3 coding DNA: TGCGCCAGCAGCCAGGGACAGAGGGAGCAGTTCTTC. Translating it yields CASSQGQREQFF. Filled out from reference TRBV5-1 and TRBJ2-1, the complete variable domain reads KAGVTQTPRYLIKTRGQQVTLSCSPISGHRSVSWYQQTPGQGLQFLFEYFSETQRNKGNFPGRFSGRQFSNSRSEMNVSTLELGDSALYLCASSQGQREQFFGPGTRLTVL.

There are many counts of this clonotype. The genes are TRBV4-2 and TRBJ2-3; the D is unclear. V lost 4 bases to trimming and J lost 2 bases, with 7 bases between them. The CDR3 runs to 13 residues. CDR1 and CDR2 (germline): LGHNA, YNFKEQ. In nucleotides, the CDR3 is TGTGCCAGCAGCCCGACTTCCACAGATACGCAGTATTTT. It specifies CASSPTSTDTQYF.

The chain is built from TRBV10-2 and TRBJ2-7; 8 nucleotides line up with TRBD2. The CDR3 spans 15 residues. Trimming cost V 7 bases and J 5 bases; bases outside gene matches: 13. Per germline, CDR1 WSHSY and CDR2 SAAADI. The CDR3 DNA sequence: TGCGCCAGCACGTTGGGGCCGGGAGGGGTGAACGAGCAGTACTTC. Its protein is CASTLGPGGVNEQYF.

The chain joins TRBV14 to TRBJ1-4; D is unclear. Between the trimmed V and J ends, which lost 4 bases and 8 bases, there was a span of 17 bases. Germline values: CDR1 SGHDN, CDR2 FVKESK. CDR3 size: 15 residues. The CDR3 nucleotides are TGTGCCAGCAGCCGAGGACCCATCGGAGGGGAAAAACTGTTTTTT. The encoded protein is CASSRGPIGGEKLFF.

This clonotype was counted at least ten times. This chain joins TRBV4-3 and TRBJ1-3; no firm D call. The CDR3 is made up of 16 amino acids. Trimming stripped 0 bases from V and 3 bases from J, with 12 bases between. The V gene's germline CDR1 is LGHNA and CDR2 YSLEER. The CDR3 nucleotides read TGCGCCAGCAGCCAAGATAACGGGCATGGTGGAAACACCATATATTTT. It specifies CASSQDNGHGGNTIYF.

This clonotype has ten or more counts. The rearrangement uses TRBV5-1 and TRBJ1-1; D might be TRBD1 (5 bases). The CDR3 loop spans 12 amino acids. Trimming took off 4 bases at V and 3 bases at J, with 7 bases between the two ends. Germline V lookup: CDR1 SGHRS, CDR2 YFSETQ. The CDR3 is CASSQGYTEAFF. CDR3 nucleotides: TGCGCCAGCAGCCAGGGCTACACTGAAGCTTTCTTT.

This clonotype was counted many times. CDR3 sequence: CSATPNAIRTDTQYF. The CDR3 nucleotides read TGCAGTGCTACCCCGAACGCCATCCGTACAGATACGCAGTATTTT. This chain links TRBV20-1 with TRBJ2-3; D uncertain. This CDR3 comprises 15 residues. Germline CDR1 and CDR2: DFQATT and SNEGSKA (reference sequence). V was trimmed by 4 bases and J by 3 bases, leaving 17 bases between them.

This clonotype was seen at least ten times. The rearrangement links TRBV2 to TRBJ2-3; possibly TRBD2 for D (7 bases). Trimming removed 7 bases from V and 2 bases from J, with 19 bases in between. CDR3 length: 16 amino acids. CDR1 is SNHLY and CDR2 is FYNNEI in the germline V gene. The CDR3 sequence: CASTLGGLADTDTQYF. The DNA of the CDR3 is TGTGCCAGCACCCTAGGGGGGCTAGCGGACACAGATACGCAGTATTTT.

This clonotype was picked up a small number of times. This chain uses TRBV5-1 with TRBJ2-2, with 9 nucleotides matching TRBD2. The trim removed 4 bases at V and 5 bases at J, leaving 6 bases unmatched. The CDR3 has 15 amino acids. Germline V CDR1 and CDR2: SGHRS, YFSETQ. This chain's CDR3 is CASSTLAGETGELFF. As DNA, the CDR3 is TGCGCCAGCAGCACATTAGCGGGGGAGACCGGGGAGCTGTTTTTT. The complete variable domain, with remaining parts taken from reference TRBV5-1 and TRBJ2-2, reads KAGVTQTPRYLIKTRGQQVTLSCSPISGHRSVSWYQQTPGQGLQFLFEYFSETQRNKGNFPGRFSGRQFSNSRSEMNVSTLELGDSALYLCASSTLAGETGELFFGEGSRLTVL.

This clonotype came up a few times. This sequence joins TRBV12-3 or TRBV12-4 and TRBJ1-5; tentatively, D is TRBD1 (5 bases). Between the trimmed V and J ends, which lost 6 bases and 0 bases, there was a span of 18 bases. This CDR3 spans 17 amino acids. For the CDR3, the DNA is TGTGCCAGCAGCTCCCGGGACGGCTATTATAGCAATCAGCCCCAGCATTTT. It translates to CASSSRDGYYSNQPQHF.

V and J are TRBV7-9 and TRBJ1-1, with D possibly matching TRBD1 (5 bases). This CDR3 is built from 15 residues. Between the trimmed V and J ends, which lost 4 bases and 1 base, there was a span of 13 bases. Germline V gene lookup returns CDR1 SEHNR and CDR2 FQNEAQ (reference sequence). CDR3 residues: CASSSGGVRNTEAFF. The CDR3 DNA reads as TGTGCCAGCAGCTCGGGGGGGGTCAGGAACACTGAAGCTTTCTTT.